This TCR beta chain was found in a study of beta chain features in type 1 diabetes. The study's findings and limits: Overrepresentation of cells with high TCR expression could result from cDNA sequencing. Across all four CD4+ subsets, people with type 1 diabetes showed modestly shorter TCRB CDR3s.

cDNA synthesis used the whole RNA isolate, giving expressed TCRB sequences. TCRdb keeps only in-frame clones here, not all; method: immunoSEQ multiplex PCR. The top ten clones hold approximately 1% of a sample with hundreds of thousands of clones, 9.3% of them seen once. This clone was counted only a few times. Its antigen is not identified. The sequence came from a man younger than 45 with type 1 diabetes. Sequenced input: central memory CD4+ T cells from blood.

In nucleotides, the CDR3 is TGTGCCAGCAGTGGATCTAGCCATACGCAGTATTTT. This encodes CASSGSSHTQYF. The V gene is TRBV6-1, the J gene TRBJ2-3; possible D gene TRBD2, 5 bases. The CDR3 loop spans 12 amino acids. V lost 4 bases and J 7 bases, leaving 9 bases between the germline ends. CDR1 and CDR2 from the germline V gene are MNHNS and SASEGT.